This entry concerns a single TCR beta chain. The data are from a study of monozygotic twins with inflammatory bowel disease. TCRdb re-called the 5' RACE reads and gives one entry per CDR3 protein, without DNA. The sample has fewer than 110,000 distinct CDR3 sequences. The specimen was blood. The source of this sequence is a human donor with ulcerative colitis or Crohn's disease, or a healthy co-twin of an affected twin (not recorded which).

The CDR3 spells CASTRAGAGELFF. This chain connects TRBV11-2 to TRBJ2-2; TCRdb returns TRBD2, unconfirmable since there is no DNA. From germline, CDR1 is SGHAT and CDR2 FQNNGV. CDR3 length: 13 amino acids.